Each of the 10 T cell receptor beta chains below was sequenced from the same sample in a study of T cells after yellow fever vaccination. TCRdb re-derived calls from the 5' RACE reads in MiXCR, one entry per CDR3 protein. The table includes hundreds of thousands of distinct CDR3 sequences, about 13% detected once. Source: PBMCs, taken on the day of the yellow fever booster vaccination. The receptors were gathered from a man aged 25-45 years who received the YFV17D yellow fever vaccine.

The chain carries TRBV20-1 and TRBJ2-7; D is perhaps TRBD2 (5 bases). CDR1 and CDR2 from the germline V gene are DFQATT and SNEGSKA (reference sequence). The CDR3 totals 17 residues. V dropped 0 bases and J dropped 2 bases, with 20 bases sitting between them. This chain's CDR3 is CSARDLGNAGSTYEQYF. The DNA for the CDR3 is TGCAGTGCTAGAGATCTTGGAAATGCGGGCAGCACCTACGAGCAGTACTTC.

This clonotype has more than one count but fewer than ten. The chain couples TRBV28 to TRBJ1-3, with D possibly matching TRBD1 (5 bases). This CDR3 contains 14 residues. V was trimmed by 2 bases and J by 5 bases, leaving 10 bases between them. Looked up from germline, CDR1 is MDHEN and CDR2 is SYDVKM. In DNA, the CDR3 is TGTGCCAGCAGTTTAATGGAGGGGAGAAACACCATATATTTT. Translating it yields CASSLMEGRNTIYF.

This clonotype was observed many times. The chain links TRBV12-3 or TRBV12-4 to TRBJ1-2; perhaps TRBD1 as D (5 bases). The CDR3 contains 15 residues. The V gene lost 6 bases and the J gene lost 8 bases, with 22 bases spanning the gap. The CDR3: CASSHGVGGRPGYTF. CDR3 bases: TGTGCCAGCAGCCACGGGGTTGGGGGACGTCCGGGCTACACCTTC.

This clonotype came up a few times. The chain recombines TRBV6-2 or TRBV6-3 with TRBJ2-3; 8 bases agree with TRBD1. Germline V CDR1 and CDR2: MNHEY, SVGEGT. CDR3 size: 15 residues. J was trimmed by 5 bases and V by 5 bases; bases with no gene match: 9. The CDR3 sequence is CASSQTGVHRDTQYF. The DNA for the CDR3 is TGTGCCAGCAGTCAGACAGGGGTACATCGAGATACGCAGTATTTT.

The chain has TRBV7-9 and TRBJ2-7; D tentatively fits TRBD1 or TRBD2 (6 bases each). V was cut by 1 base and J by 6 bases, with 13 bases left in between. The CDR3 is made up of 14 amino acids. Germline CDR1 reads SEHNR; CDR2 reads FQNEAQ (reference sequence). The CDR3 DNA follows: TGTGCCAGCAGCTTAGTTCCGGGGGCGGGCGAGCAGTACTTC. As protein: CASSLVPGAGEQYF.

This clonotype was counted at least ten times. This chain links TRBV7-8 with TRBJ2-7; D is ambiguous. The germline V gene encodes CDR1 SGHVS and CDR2 FQNEAQ. The CDR3 runs to 12 residues. V shed 3 bases and J shed 4 bases, with 7 bases lying between them. The CDR3 coding sequence is TGTGCCAGCAGCTTTGTGGAGTACGAGCAGTACTTC. As protein: CASSFVEYEQYF.

The gene calls are TRBV7-2 and TRBJ2-1, with 8 nucleotides matching TRBD2. There are 16 residues in the CDR3. V was pared by 5 bases and J by 0 bases, with 6 bases of the junction left unmatched. The germline V gene has CDR1 SGHTA and CDR2 FQGNSA. CDR3 DNA sequence: TGTGCCAGCAGCCAGACTAGCGATAGCTCCTACAATGAGCAGTTCTTC. It translates to CASSQTSDSSYNEQFF.

The J gene is TRBJ2-7, the V gene TRBV11-2, with TRBD2 identical over 11 bases. The CDR3 is made up of 15 amino acids. The V gene's germline CDR1 is SGHAT and CDR2 FQNNGV. Unmatched junction bases numbered 9, after V lost 5 bases and J lost 6 bases. In DNA, the CDR3 is TGTGCCAGCAGCCCTACTAGCGGGAGTCGTTTCGAGCAGTACTTC. It translates to CASSPTSGSRFEQYF.

The chain uses TRBV28 and TRBJ2-3; no clear D. The tail of the sequence fits TRBJ1-5 better, so the J call may be wrong. The CDR3 has 16 residues. CDR1 is MDHEN and CDR2 is SYDVKM in the germline V gene. The CDR3 is CASSLAGVFGTDTQHF. For the CDR3, the DNA is TGTGCCAGCAGTTTAGCGGGAGTTTTTGGCACAGATACGCAGCATTTT.

This clonotype has ten or more counts. The genes are TRBV12-3 or TRBV12-4 and TRBJ2-5, with no clear D. The CDR3 contains 10 residues. Between the trimmed V and J ends, which lost 6 bases and 5 bases, there was a span of 4 bases. The CDR3 sequence: CASSGETQYF. The CDR3 nucleotides read TGTGCCAGCAGCGGGGAGACCCAGTACTTC.